A selection of T cell receptor beta chains follows, all from one sample in a study of T cells after yellow fever vaccination. In TCRdb, the 5' RACE reads were re-called with MiXCR into one record per CDR3 protein. The repertoire includes hundreds of thousands of distinct CDR3 sequences, more than 9% of them detected once, and 14% to 15% sits in the top ten. The sequenced sample was PBMCs, obtained on the day of the yellow fever booster vaccination. All receptors come from a man aged 30 to 45 who received the YFV17D yellow fever vaccine. CDR3s include the opening cysteine and the closing phenylalanine or tryptophan. A D gene is named only where the DNA matches it firmly. For some rows the clone size is stated as once, few or many, or as a class when expanded; others skip it.

d_call	v_call	clone_size	j_call	cdr3_aa	cdr3_nt
NA	TRBV18	NA	TRBJ2-1	CASSPPWQGRNAEQFF	TGTGCCAGCTCACCACCGTGGCAGGGGAGAAACGCTGAGCAGTTCTTC
NA	TRBV5-1	many	TRBJ2-7	CASSLGLVYEQYF	TGCGCCAGCAGCTTGGGACTAGTGTACGAGCAGTACTTC
TRBD2	TRBV5-1	many	TRBJ2-5	CASSLLAGGEETQYF	TGCGCCAGCAGCTTACTAGCGGGAGGGGAAGAGACCCAGTACTTC
NA	TRBV7-2	NA	TRBJ1-2	CASSLGGIGLYGYTF	TGTGCCAGCAGCTTAGGGGGGATAGGGCTCTATGGCTACACCTTC
NA	TRBV20-1	few	TRBJ2-3	CSFLLATDTQYF	TGCAGTTTCCTCCTAGCTACAGATACGCAGTATTTT
NA	TRBV6-6	few	TRBJ1-6	CASSYRADLHF	TGTGCCAGCAGTTACAGGGCCGACCTCCACTTT
TRBD1	TRBV29-1	NA	TRBJ2-3	CSAAPGTGGDTQYF	TGCAGCGCCGCCCCGGGGACAGGCGGAGATACGCAGTATTTT
TRBD2	TRBV7-9	NA	TRBJ2-3	CASSSRTSGTQYF	TGTGCCAGCAGCAGCCGGACTAGCGGTACGCAGTATTTT
TRBD2	TRBV5-1	few	TRBJ2-5	CATRFGRASGETQYF	TGCGCCACCAGGTTCGGGAGGGCCTCAGGGGAGACCCAGTACTTC
TRBD2	TRBV24-1	NA	TRBJ2-1	CATSGLAGYNEQFF	TGTGCCACCTCCGGACTAGCGGGATACAATGAGCAGTTCTTC
NA	TRBV12-5	few	TRBJ1-2	CASRSRLGYTF	TGTGCTAGTCGGTCGCGGTTGGGCTACACCTTC
TRBD2	TRBV7-8	NA	TRBJ2-1	CASSFPLAGGRGEQFF	TGTGCCAGCAGCTTTCCCCTAGCGGGTGGCCGCGGTGAGCAGTTCTTC
NA	TRBV6-5	few	TRBJ1-2	CASSYFQGNYGYTF	TGTGCCAGCAGTTACTTTCAGGGGAACTATGGCTACACCTTC
TRBD1	TRBV7-9	NA	TRBJ2-3	CASTPRDRVADTQYF	TGTGCCAGCACCCCCCGGGACAGGGTAGCAGATACGCAGTATTTT
TRBD2	TRBV5-4	NA	TRBJ2-7	CASRVNTGTSGSYEQYF	TGTGCCAGCAGGGTCAACACCGGGACTAGCGGGAGTTACGAGCAGTACTTC
NA	TRBV28	NA	TRBJ2-3	CASSLSAARYTQYF	TGTGCCAGCAGTTTGTCGGCCGCGAGGTATACGCAGTATTTT
NA	TRBV6-2/TRBV6-3	NA	TRBJ1-5	CASTPDGYSNQPQHF	TGTGCCAGCACCCCCGACGGGTATAGCAATCAGCCCCAGCATTTT
NA	TRBV14	many	TRBJ2-7	CASSQAPGSQYF	TGTGCCAGCAGCCAAGCGCCGGGCTCGCAGTACTTC
TRBD2	TRBV11-2	few	TRBJ2-5	CASSPSAGLAGRTQYF	TGTGCCAGCAGCCCTTCTGCGGGGCTAGCGGGAAGAACCCAGTACTTC
NA	TRBV25-1	NA	TRBJ1-3	CASSDINSGNTIYF	TGTGCCAGCAGTGATATCAACTCTGGAAACACCATATATTTT
TRBD1	TRBV20-1	few	TRBJ2-7	CSARDLTGEFHYEQYF	TGCAGTGCTAGAGATCTTACAGGGGAGTTCCACTACGAGCAGTACTTC
NA	TRBV5-1	NA	TRBJ2-1	CASSLVVQGPEQFF	TGCGCCAGCAGCTTGGTGGTGCAGGGGCCTGAGCAGTTCTTC
TRBD2	TRBV7-2	NA	TRBJ2-1	CAVVGRANEQFF	TGTGCCGTCGTCGGGAGGGCGAATGAGCAGTTCTTC
TRBD1	TRBV29-1	NA	TRBJ2-7	CSVEGVGTGLGQYF	TGCAGCGTTGAAGGGGTCGGGACAGGCCTAGGGCAGTACTTC
TRBD1	TRBV7-2	NA	TRBJ2-7	CASSPPDRSREQYF	TGTGCCAGCAGCCCCCCGGACAGGTCGCGCGAGCAGTACTTC
NA	TRBV20-1	NA	TRBJ2-3	CSANRVLTGTPYSTDTQYF	TGCAGTGCAAATAGGGTTTTAACGGGAACACCGTATAGCACAGATACGCAGTATTTT
NA	TRBV7-8	NA	TRBJ2-1	CASSLGGPNSYNEQFF	TGTGCCAGCAGCTTAGGGGGCCCTAACTCCTACAATGAGCAGTTCTTC
NA	TRBV7-9	NA	TRBJ2-1	CASSRENYFNEQFF	TGTGCCAGCAGTCGGGAAAACTACTTCAATGAGCAGTTCTTC
TRBD2	TRBV18	few	TRBJ2-1	CASSLVSGSGYNEQFF	TGTGCCAGCTCACTAGTAAGCGGGAGCGGTTACAATGAGCAGTTCTTC
NA	TRBV28	many	TRBJ1-5	CAGAGVGQPQHF	TGTGCCGGAGCTGGGGTTGGTCAGCCCCAGCATTTT
NA	TRBV20-1	NA	TRBJ2-2	CSAPPSAPNTGELFF	TGCAGCGCTCCCCCAAGCGCCCCGAACACCGGGGAGCTGTTTTTT
NA	TRBV12-3/TRBV12-4	NA	TRBJ2-1	CASSFRWDSLNEQFF	TGTGCCAGCAGTTTTAGGTGGGACTCTTTGAATGAGCAGTTCTTC
NA	TRBV29-1	NA	TRBJ2-7	CSVEVGERYF	TGCAGCGTTGAAGTGGGGGAGCGATACTTC
TRBD1	TRBV20-1	NA	TRBJ1-6	CSALTPGQNNSPLHF	TGCAGTGCCTTAACCCCGGGACAGAATAATTCACCCCTCCACTTT